The 6 T cell receptor beta chains below all came from one sample that was sequenced in a study of cytomegalovirus exposure and HLA in healthy donors (dated by TCRdb to 2016 to 2017). Library prep was done by the immunoSEQ multiplex PCR assay. A mixture of 60 forward primers for TCR Vbeta segments and 13 reverse primers for TCR Jbeta segments was used in the multiplex PCR. In TCRdb, the immuneACCESS table is reduced to in-frame sequences with V and J assigned. These tables do not hold every clone; where another copy was compared, an unresolved V gene accounts for under half, and the others remain unexplained. The sample table contains roughly 170,000 clones; only one count was recorded for 80% to 85% of them. The ten most abundant clones make up more than 1.5% of the sample. What was sequenced was PBMCs. The origin of the receptors is a man aged 45 to 65 in good health and CMV-seronegative.

This clone appeared a single time. V usage is TRBV7-2 and J usage is TRBJ1-2; possibly TRBD1 for D (5 bases). Germline CDR1 is SGHTA and CDR2 is FQGNSA. The CDR3 has 13 residues. V was pared by 5 bases and J by 7 bases, with 14 bases between. CDR3: CASSPSGDRGYTF. The CDR3 DNA reads TGTGCCAGCAGCCCGTCGGGGGATCGTGGCTACACCTTC.

V usage is TRBV5-6 and J usage is TRBJ2-7, with a weak D call TRBD1 (6 bases). The length of the CDR3 is 14 residues. Trimming removed 0 bases at V and 1 base at J, with 8 bases between. Germline CDR1 SGHDT, CDR2 YYEEEE. As DNA, the CDR3 is TGTGCCAGCAGCTTGGTAGGACAGTCCTACGAGCAGTACTTC. Residues: CASSLVGQSYEQYF.

V and J are TRBV4-3 and TRBJ1-2; TRBD1 aligns across 12 bases. CDR1 LGHNA and CDR2 YSLEER come from the germline V gene. The CDR3 has 15 amino acids. Trimming cost V 1 base and J 8 bases; bases outside gene matches: 5. CDR3 loop: CASSQAGQGAWGYTF. The CDR3 region has the DNA TGCGCCAGCAGCCAAGCGGGACAGGGGGCGTGGGGCTACACCTTC.

The gene calls are TRBV5-6 and TRBJ1-6; 9 bases fit TRBD1. V was clipped by 4 bases and J by 10 bases; unmatched bases: 9. The CDR3 totals 15 residues. Per germline, CDR1 SGHDT and CDR2 YYEEEE. CDR3 loop: CASSRRTGVGSPLHF. In DNA form, the CDR3 reads TGTGCCAGCAGCAGGAGGACAGGGGTTGGATCACCCCTCCACTTT.

The chain couples TRBV10-1 to TRBJ1-2; 7 nucleotides agree with TRBD1. The J segment lost 7 bases and the V segment lost 6 bases, leaving 5 bases of the junction unmatched. CDR3 length: 12 amino acids. Germline CDR1 is WNHNN and CDR2 is SYGVQD (reference sequence). The CDR3 DNA reads TGCGCCAGCAGCCTGGGACAGTCTGGCTACACCTTC. As protein: CASSLGQSGYTF.

The CDR3 DNA follows: TGCAGCACCAAGAAAAAGCGGGAGAGCAACAATGAGCAGTTCTTC. Its translation is CSTKKKRESNNEQFF. This chain joins TRBV29-1 and TRBJ2-1; 8 positions agree with TRBD2. Germline CDR1 is SQVTM and CDR2 is ANQGSEA. The CDR3 is 15 amino acids. The junction had 14 bases not matched to a gene; V was cut back by 8 bases and J by 5 bases.